The clone carrying this TCR beta chain was seen a handful of times. Its antigen is undetermined. Germline CDR1 MGHDK, CDR2 SYGVNS. V lost 0 bases and J lost 2, with 4 bases in between. This CDR3 region has 14 residues. These data belong to a study of T cell repertoires in cytomegalovirus infection. Study in general: CMV infection together with matching HLA type was indicated by public TCR beta signatures.

TCRdb called the reads again in MiXCR, with one record for every CDR3 protein. In the table there are approximately 390,000 distinct CDR3 sequences, about a third of which are singletons. Source: cultured PBMCs, taken from culture after CMV antigen stimulation. This chain connects TRBV25-1 to TRBJ2-2; no clear D gene. The sequence was obtained from a human donor in good health (CMV status not recorded). Some clones in this sample may be carry-over from other donors' samples. DNA of the CDR3: TGTGCCAGCAGTGAATATGGTAACACCGGGGAGCTGTTTTTT. It codes for CASSEYGNTGELFF.